The T cell receptor (beta chain) described here comes from a study of blood T cells in healthy people across ages. This clonotype was seen at least ten times. Its cognate antigen is unknown. A second PCR, run for about 6 to 12 cycles, used a sample-barcoded 5' primer plus a J-beta primer mix. TCRdb recomputed calls from the 5' RACE reads with MiXCR, one row per CDR3 protein. The table has around 790,000 distinct CDR3 sequences, roughly 44% seen once; the top ten hold approximately 19%. General study results and limits: While age rose, TCR beta diversity per million T cells dropped in a roughly linear way.

Extractions gave at least 5 micrograms of total RNA per sample. V was clipped by 1 base and J by 2 bases; unmatched bases: 5. In germline, CDR1 is DFQATT, CDR2 SNEGSKA (reference sequence). The CDR3 consists of 16 residues. Sequences were obtained from blood. The genes are TRBV20-1 and TRBJ2-3; 11 bases are shared with TRBD2. This receptor was obtained from a man aged 55 to 69 in good health. The CDR3 DNA is TGCAGTGCTAGAGTGCTAGCGGGGGGCGCCACAGATACGCAGTATTTT. This sequence encodes CSARVLAGGATDTQYF.